The entry below describes one T cell receptor beta chain. Splitting of each subset's genomic DNA was done evenly across several immunoSEQ plates. Only in-frame clones appear in the TCRdb table, and some are missing; sequencing was by immunoSEQ multiplex PCR. The sample consists of 550,000 to 800,000 clones, about 74% of them appearing once. CD4+ cells were split into CD45RA+ naive and CD45RA-negative memory subsets. The sample is drawn from a study of shared clonotypes between healthy human individuals. Study in general: Researchers assigned three CD4 naive, three CD4 memory, two CD8 naive and one CD8 memory plate to each donor.

This CDR3 spans 14 amino acids. V was cut by 2 bases and J by 3 bases, with 11 bases left in between. CDR1 is SNHLY and CDR2 is FYNNEI in the germline V gene. Specimen: memory CD4+ T cells sorted from blood. Subset meaning: CD45RA-negative fraction. V usage is TRBV2 and J usage is TRBJ2-7; TRBD1 or TRBD2 may be the D gene (5 bases each). This receptor was obtained from a woman aged 25 to 39 in good health. This CDR3 is CASSETGRNYEQYF. CDR3 sequence (DNA): TGTGCCAGCAGTGAAACGGGACGGAACTACGAGCAGTACTTC.